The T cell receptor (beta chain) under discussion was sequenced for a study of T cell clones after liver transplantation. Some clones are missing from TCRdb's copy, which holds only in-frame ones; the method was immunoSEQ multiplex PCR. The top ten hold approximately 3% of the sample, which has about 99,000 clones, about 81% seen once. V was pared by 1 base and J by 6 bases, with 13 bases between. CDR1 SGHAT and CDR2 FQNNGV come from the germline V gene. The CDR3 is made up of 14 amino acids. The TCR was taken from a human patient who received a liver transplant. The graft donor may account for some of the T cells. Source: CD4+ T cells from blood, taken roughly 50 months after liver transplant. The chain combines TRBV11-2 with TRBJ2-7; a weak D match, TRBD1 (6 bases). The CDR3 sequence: CASSLVIQGGEQYF. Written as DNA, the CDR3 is TGTGCCAGCAGCTTAGTTATACAGGGCGGCGAGCAGTACTTC. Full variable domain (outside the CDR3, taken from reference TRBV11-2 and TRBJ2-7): EAGVAQSPRYKIIEKRQSVAFWCNPISGHATLYWYQQILGQGPKLLIQFQNNGVVDDSQLPKDRFSAERLKGVDSTLKIQPAKLEDSAVYLCASSLVIQGGEQYFGPGTRLTVT.